Listed below are T cell receptor beta chains from one sample, sequenced in a study of response to subunit inactivated influenza vaccine. TCRdb re-called the RT-PCR reads through MiXCR, storing one row per CDR3 protein. The top ten hold about 9.4% of the sample, which has more than 450,000 distinct CDR3 sequences, about 11% seen once. This specimen was PBMCs from blood, taken on the day of vaccination. These receptors all come from a man between 45 and 60 years old who received an inactivated influenza vaccine. The conserved cysteine and the conserved F or W are not part of the CDR3 here. Clone size is not always given. Where it is, it says once, few, many or a class for expanded clones.

size	V	J	length	CDR3
.	TRBV7-9	TRBJ2-7	12	ASSFGDYSYEQY
.	TRBV30	TRBJ1-2	11	AWSPGPPHGYT
.	TRBV3-1	TRBJ2-3	12	ASSQAGATDTQY
few	TRBV20-1	TRBJ2-1	13	SARRGGQGANEQF
many	TRBV20-1	TRBJ2-2	10	SARSDTGELF
.	TRBV12-3/TRBV12-4	TRBJ2-7	15	ASSPPFTGTPTYEQY
many	TRBV18	TRBJ2-7	11	ASSLSREYEQY
.	TRBV3-1	TRBJ2-3	10	AGSLLADTQY
many	TRBV20-1	TRBJ2-5	13	SAPAGAGPQETQY
few	TRBV28	TRBJ2-5	12	ASSVQSSGPRIY
few	TRBV5-1	TRBJ2-5	13	ASTLTSGESETQY
.	TRBV24-1	TRBJ2-1	14	ATSDTWGKDYNEQF
few	TRBV7-2	TRBJ2-5	11	ASSARASETQY
few	TRBV25-1	TRBJ2-7	13	ASSEASTGVYEQY
many	TRBV15	TRBJ2-3	15	ATSGEGLAGVQDTQY
.	TRBV28	TRBJ2-7	15	ASSTTKTGTRFYEQY
many	TRBV11-2	TRBJ2-5	14	ASSLGQGGGPETQY
.	TRBV19	TRBJ2-7	13	ASSVRDRGFSEQY
many	TRBV6-1	TRBJ2-6	12	ASRTGSGANVLT
.	TRBV7-2	TRBJ2-1	15	ASSSPSRGGPYNEQF
.	TRBV2	TRBJ2-5	12	ASSVRRSQETQY
few	TRBV6-2/TRBV6-3	TRBJ2-5	14	ASRKRIIGGGETQY
few	TRBV24-1	TRBJ2-3	13	ATSDLGTGPDTQY
few	TRBV20-1	TRBJ2-1	14	SALRLAGAYYNEQF
.	TRBV6-2/TRBV6-3	TRBJ1-5	10	ASSLYRGPQH
.	TRBV5-1	TRBJ2-5	13	ASSLGARPRETQY
.	TRBV4-3	TRBJ1-2	12	ASSLTASEGGYT
.	TRBV6-2/TRBV6-3	TRBJ2-3	14	ASSAIAGVLKDTQY
few	TRBV15	TRBJ2-4	13	ATSRDRGTWNIQY
many	TRBV12-3/TRBV12-4	TRBJ1-2	11	ASSKGLPYGYT
many	TRBV12-3/TRBV12-4	TRBJ1-1	12	ASSFGGGHTEAF
many	TRBV3-1	TRBJ1-1	13	ASSQVAIRGTEAF